The 27 T cell receptor beta chains given below trace back to one sample, sequenced in a study of T cell responses to AZD1222 COVID-19 vaccine. Profiling relied on immunoSEQ multiplex PCR, and the TCRdb table lists in-frame clones only, not all of them. The sample shows about 170,000 clones, more than 80% of them seen only once. Sequences were derived from peripheral blood, sampled on day 0 of AZD1222 vaccination. The receptors come from an adult in good health.

The chain carries TRBV21-1 and TRBJ2-3; no check of the table's D call, TRBD2, against the DNA was made. TRBV21-1 represents a pseudogene. The CDR3 contains 15 residues. For the CDR3, the DNA is TGTGCCAGCAGCAAAACTACCGATTCGACAGATACGCAGTATTTT. Amino acid sequence: CASSKTTDSTDTQYF.

This rearrangement joins TRBV12-5 to TRBJ1-2, with D maybe TRBD1 (5 bases). The V and J ends lost 1 base and 4 bases respectively, with 13 bases between them. This CDR3 is 15 amino acids long. The germline V gene has CDR1 LGHNT and CDR2 FRNRAP. In DNA, the CDR3 is TGTGCTAGTGGTTTGGGACAGCCGGGGAGCTATGGCTACACCTTC. Encoded protein: CASGLGQPGSYGYTF. The variable domain in full, with the rest retrieved from reference TRBV12-5 and TRBJ1-2, is DARVTQTPRHKVTEMGQEVTMRCQPILGHNTVFWYRQTMMQGLELLAYFRNRAPLDDSGMPKDRFSAEMPDATLATLKIQPSEPRDSAVYFCASGLGQPGSYGYTFGSGTRLTVV.

This clone appeared a single time. CDR3 in amino acids: CASSEQGSGNTIYF. The CDR3 region has the DNA TGCGCCAGCAGTGAACAGGGATCTGGAAACACCATATATTTT. The rearrangement uses TRBV10-1 and TRBJ1-3, with D possibly TRBD1 on 6 matching bases. The CDR3 runs 14 residues. The V end lost 3 bases, the J end lost 1 base, and 7 bases lay between the germline ends. Per germline, CDR1 WNHNN and CDR2 SYGVQD (reference sequence).

J is TRBJ1-4 and V is TRBV23-1; weak D call: TRBD1 (5 bases). TRBV23-1 is treated as an ORF (open reading frame) with a function not yet certain. Trimming cost V 3 bases and J 1 base, with 21 bases left between them. This CDR3 spans 19 amino acids. This CDR3 is CASSQGRPSRTKTNEKLFF. The DNA for the CDR3 is TGCGCCAGCAGTCAGGGACGGCCATCTCGGACAAAAACTAATGAAAAACTGTTTTTT.

A single count supports this clone. The V and J genes are TRBV13 and TRBJ1-2; D is unresolved. The germline V gene has CDR1 PRHDT and CDR2 FYEKMQ (reference sequence). The CDR3 runs 13 residues. The V end was cut by 5 bases, the J end by 3 bases, with 10 bases between. CDR3 protein: CASSIGRYYGYTF. CDR3 nucleotide sequence: TGTGCCAGCAGCATCGGACGGTACTATGGCTACACCTTC.

This CDR3 is CASSLRSLPPLHF. In DNA, the CDR3 is TGTGCCAGCAGCTTACGGAGCTTACCACCCCTCCACTTT. This sequence joins TRBV6-2 or TRBV6-3 and TRBJ1-6; D call uncertain. Germline CDR1 reads MNHEY; CDR2 reads SVGEGT. Trimming stripped 6 bases from V and 11 bases from J, with 14 bases between. The CDR3 runs 13 residues.

About this clone itself: The sample holds other DNA sequences that translate to the same CDR3. The chain couples TRBV19 to TRBJ1-1, with D uncertain. CDR1 is LNHDA and CDR2 is SQIVND in the germline V gene (reference sequence). The CDR3 length is 14 residues. Trimming cost V 1 base and J 1 base, with 7 bases left between them. The CDR3: CASSIVGGNTEAFF. CDR3 nucleotide sequence: TGTGCCAGTAGTATAGTGGGAGGGAACACTGAAGCTTTCTTT. The full variable domain, completed using reference TRBV19 and TRBJ1-1, is DGGITQSPKYLFRKEGQNVTLSCEQNLNHDAMYWYRQDPGQGLRLIYYSQIVNDFQKGDIAEGYSVSREKKESFPLTVTSAQKNPTAFYLCASSIVGGNTEAFFGQGTRLTVV.

This chain links TRBV15 with TRBJ2-1; D uncertain. CDR3 size: 11 residues. Germline CDR1 reads LNHNV; CDR2 reads YYDKDF (reference sequence). Deletions cut 5 bases from V and 2 bases from J, with 1 base between. The CDR3 sequence is CATSAYNEQFF. The CDR3 coding sequence is TGTGCCACCAGCGCCTACAATGAGCAGTTCTTC.

The chain uses TRBV7-9 and TRBJ1-4; TRBD1 might be the D (5 bases). CDR1 and CDR2 (germline): SEHNR, FQNEAQ (reference sequence). The V gene lost 5 bases and the J gene lost 4 bases, with 20 bases spanning the gap. This CDR3 has 17 amino acids. The CDR3 region has the DNA TGTGCCAGCAGCGACTCAACGCACCGGGGGGGTAATGAAAAACTGTTTTTT. Translating it yields CASSDSTHRGGNEKLFF. Full variable domain (outside the CDR3, taken from reference TRBV7-9 and TRBJ1-4): DTGVSQNPRHKITKRGQNVTFRCDPISEHNRLYWYRQTLGQGPEFLTYFQNEAQLEKSRLLSDRFSAERPKGSFSTLEIQRTEQGDSAMYLCASSDSTHRGGNEKLFFGSGTQLSVL.

The V call is TRBV11-3, the J call TRBJ2-2; possibly TRBD1 or TRBD2 for D (5 bases each). Germline V gene sequence: CDR1 SGHNT, CDR2 YENEEA. V was trimmed by 5 bases and J by 4 bases, leaving 20 bases between them. The CDR3 has 17 amino acids. The CDR3 sequence is CASSAHTPGTGTGELFF. The DNA of the CDR3 is TGTGCCAGCAGCGCACATACGCCCGGGACGGGCACCGGGGAGCTGTTTTTT.

The chain recombines TRBV19 with TRBJ2-3; possible D gene TRBD2, 5 bases. V lost 10 bases to trimming and J lost 1 base, with 18 bases between them. This CDR3 has 15 residues. Germline V gene data show CDR1 as LNHDA and CDR2 as SQIVND (reference sequence). CDR3 DNA: TGTGCCATCCAGCACCGGGAACGAGGCACAGATACGCAGTATTTT. Translation gives CAIQHRERGTDTQYF.

The chain links TRBV7-9 to TRBJ2-3; a possible D gene is TRBD1 (5 bases). In germline, CDR1 is SEHNR, CDR2 FQNEAQ (reference sequence). The V end lost 8 bases, the J end lost 0 bases, and 9 bases lay between the germline ends. The CDR3 runs 13 residues. The CDR3 loop reads CASLRASTDTQYF. The CDR3 DNA follows: TGTGCCAGCCTCAGGGCTAGCACAGATACGCAGTATTTT.

About this clone: A junction boundary mismatches the germline segment, possibly from a read error. The chain has TRBV6-1 and TRBJ2-7; 10 bases align to TRBD1. The CDR3 extends over 15 amino acids. Germline loops: CDR1 MNHNS, CDR2 SASEGT. DNA of the CDR3: TGTGCCAGCAGCGAAGGGACAGGGGAAATCCACGAGCAGTACTTC. Translated: CASSEGTGEIHEQYF.

This chain connects TRBV6-5 to TRBJ1-2; D may be TRBD1 (5 bases). Germline V gives CDR1 MNHEY, CDR2 SVGAGI. V was pared by 2 bases and J by 4 bases, with 8 bases between. The CDR3 is 13 residues long. The CDR3, as DNA: TGTGCCAGCAGTTACGAGGGGCTCTATGGCTACACCTTC. Residues: CASSYEGLYGYTF.

This clone was detected only once. V gene TRBV7-2 combines with J gene TRBJ1-1; possibly TRBD1 for D (6 bases). Trimming took off 4 bases at V and 4 bases at J, with 19 bases between the two ends. Germline CDR1 is SGHTA and CDR2 is FQGNSA. The CDR3 loop spans 16 amino acids. Here the CDR3 DNA reads TGTGCCAGCAGCTCGCAGTGGGGGCGGGGGAGCACTGAAGCTTTCTTT. Translated, it gives CASSSQWGRGSTEAFF. The whole variable domain, remainder taken from reference TRBV7-2 and TRBJ1-1, is GAGVSQSPSNKVTEKGKDVELRCDPISGHTALYWYRQSLGQGLEFLIYFQGNSAPDKSGLPSDRFSAERTGGSVSTLTIQRTQQEDSAVYLCASSSQWGRGSTEAFFGQGTRLTVV.

The CDR3 loop is CASSSDGTYEQYF. CDR3 in DNA: TGTGCCAGCAGTTCGGACGGTACCTACGAGCAGTACTTC. V gene TRBV11-2 combines with J gene TRBJ2-7; D not resolved. Trimming stripped 6 bases from V and 2 bases from J, with 11 bases between. The germline V gene has CDR1 SGHAT and CDR2 FQNNGV. This CDR3 region has 13 residues.

The rearrangement links TRBV30 to TRBJ2-2; no reliable D call. From germline, CDR1 is GTSNPN and CDR2 SVGIG (reference sequence). Trimming left V 0 bases short and J 1 base short, with 6 bases between. The CDR3 runs 14 residues. CDR3 region: CAWSVSRNTGELFF. The DNA of the CDR3 is TGTGCCTGGAGTGTAAGTAGGAACACCGGGGAGCTGTTTTTT.

The rearrangement joins TRBV7-2 to TRBJ2-1; maybe TRBD1 (6 bases). Germline V gives CDR1 SGHTA, CDR2 FQGNSA. V lost 5 bases to trimming and J lost 8 bases, with 19 bases between them. The CDR3 loop spans 15 amino acids. CDR3 bases: TGTGCCAGCAGCCACGGTGGCGGCAGGGGTTATGAGCAGTTCTTC. This gives the protein CASSHGGGRGYEQFF.

The rearrangement uses TRBV2 and TRBJ1-1, with 7 nucleotides matching TRBD1. The V and J ends lost 6 bases and 0 bases, in that order; junction bases with no gene match: 4. CDR3 length equals 14 residues. CDR1 and CDR2 from the germline V gene are SNHLY and FYNNEI. The CDR3 DNA is TGTGCCAGCAGGCTAGGGACAGTGAACACTGAAGCTTTCTTT. Translated, it gives CASRLGTVNTEAFF.

V and J are TRBV20-1 and TRBJ2-7, with 7 bases aligning to TRBD1. The V gene end was trimmed by 3 bases and the J gene end by 3 bases; junction bases not matched to a gene: 11. Per germline, CDR1 DFQATT and CDR2 SNEGSKA (reference sequence). The CDR3 consists of 15 residues. CDR3 nucleotides: TGCAGTGCTAGTCGACAGGGAATTCCGGTCTACGAGCAGTACTTC. This translates into CSASRQGIPVYEQYF.

The chain is built from TRBV11-3 and TRBJ1-6; D gene unclear. Per germline, CDR1 SGHNT and CDR2 YENEEA. The ends were cut back, 4 bases at V and 6 bases at J, with 7 bases in the middle. There are 13 residues in the CDR3. The CDR3 is CASSSGSNSPLHF. CDR3 sequence (DNA): TGTGCCAGCAGCTCCGGGTCTAATTCACCCCTCCACTTT.

About this clone: This CDR3 is also generated by other DNA sequences in the sample. The chain is built from TRBV19 and TRBJ1-1; possible D gene TRBD1, 5 bases. The CDR3 has 13 residues. The V end lost 3 bases, the J end lost 5 bases, and 10 bases lay between the germline ends. CDR1 and CDR2 from the germline V gene are LNHDA and SQIVND (reference sequence). The CDR3 nucleotides are TGTGCCAGTAGTATCTTGGGGGGGACTGAAGCTTTCTTT. As protein: CASSILGGTEAFF. Filled out from reference TRBV19 and TRBJ1-1, the complete variable domain reads DGGITQSPKYLFRKEGQNVTLSCEQNLNHDAMYWYRQDPGQGLRLIYYSQIVNDFQKGDIAEGYSVSREKKESFPLTVTSAQKNPTAFYLCASSILGGTEAFFGQGTRLTVV.

CDR3 loop: CASSLFRGNSNYGYTF. The DNA of the CDR3 is TGTGCCAGCAGCTTGTTTAGAGGGAACTCTAACTATGGCTACACCTTC. This chain joins TRBV5-8 and TRBJ1-2; no definite D call. The CDR3 spans 16 residues. V lost 1 base, J lost 0 bases, and 13 bases lay in between. Looked up from germline, CDR1 is SGHTS and CDR2 is YDEGEE.

This CDR3 is CASSKQAPNGYTF. As DNA, the CDR3 is TGTGCCAGCAGCAAACAGGCGCCTAACGGCTACACCTTC. The V gene is TRBV12-3 or TRBV12-4, the J gene TRBJ1-2; a weak D match, TRBD1 (5 bases). V was cut by 6 bases and J by 8 bases, with 16 bases left in between. The CDR3 consists of 13 residues.

This clone was seen only a few times. This rearrangement joins TRBV27 to TRBJ2-3; a weak D match, TRBD2 (6 bases). Trimming took 6 bases from V and 3 from J, leaving 16 bases between them. Germline V lookup: CDR1 MNHEY, CDR2 SMNVEV (reference sequence). The CDR3 extends over 15 amino acids. CDR3 amino acids: CASRTNRGGTDTQYF. DNA for the CDR3: TGTGCCAGCAGAACAAATAGGGGAGGAACAGATACGCAGTATTTT.

This clone was counted a single time. The rearrangement links TRBV6-5 to TRBJ1-1; D is uncertain. CDR1 and CDR2 (germline): MNHEY, SVGAGI. Trimming shortened V by 5 bases and J by 7 bases, and 11 bases separated the two germline ends. The CDR3 is 12 residues long. The DNA of the CDR3 is TGTGCCAGCAGTACCTATTCGGATGAAGCTTTCTTT. It translates to CASSTYSDEAFF.

This clone was seen only once. The V and J genes are TRBV6-4 and TRBJ1-1; tentatively, D is TRBD1 (5 bases). V lost 6 bases to trimming and J lost 5 bases, with 10 bases between them. The CDR3 is 12 amino acids. Germline CDR1 and CDR2: MRHNA and SNTAGT. The CDR3 DNA reads TGTGCCAGCAGCCACACAGGAACTGAAGCTTTCTTT. It yields the protein CASSHTGTEAFF.